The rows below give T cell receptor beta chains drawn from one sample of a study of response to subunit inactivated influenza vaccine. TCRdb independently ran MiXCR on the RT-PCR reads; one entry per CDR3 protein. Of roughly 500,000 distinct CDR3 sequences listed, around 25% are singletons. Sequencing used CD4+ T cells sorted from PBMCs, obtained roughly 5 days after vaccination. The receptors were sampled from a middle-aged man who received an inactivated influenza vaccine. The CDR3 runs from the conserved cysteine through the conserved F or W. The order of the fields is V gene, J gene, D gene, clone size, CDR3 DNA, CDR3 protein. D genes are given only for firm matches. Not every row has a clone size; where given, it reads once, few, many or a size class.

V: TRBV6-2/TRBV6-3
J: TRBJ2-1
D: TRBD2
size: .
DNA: TGTGCCAGCAACAGAGCGGGGTCACCCTACAATGAGCAGTTCTTC
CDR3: CASNRAGSPYNEQFF

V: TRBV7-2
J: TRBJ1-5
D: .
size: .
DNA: TGTGCCAGCATCTCCCGAAGCGGGGAATATCAGCCCCAGCATTTT
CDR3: CASISRSGEYQPQHF

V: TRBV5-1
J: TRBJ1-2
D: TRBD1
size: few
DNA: TGCGCCAGCAACGATCAGGGGGGACGTGGCTACACCTTC
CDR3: CASNDQGGRGYTF

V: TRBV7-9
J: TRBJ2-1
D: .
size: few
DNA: TGTGCCAGCAGCTCCGGGACTCTAAAGGTGAATGAGCAGTTCTTC
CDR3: CASSSGTLKVNEQFF

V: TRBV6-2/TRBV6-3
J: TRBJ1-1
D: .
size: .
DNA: TGTGCCAGCAGTTACGGGAGCTCGATCACTGAAGCTTTCTTT
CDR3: CASSYGSSITEAFF

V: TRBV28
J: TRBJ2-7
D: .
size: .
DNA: TGTGCCAGCACCGAGGGGGGAGCCTCCTACGAGCAGTACTTC
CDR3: CASTEGGASYEQYF

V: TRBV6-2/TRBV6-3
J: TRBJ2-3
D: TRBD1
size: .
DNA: TGTGCCAGCAGTTACCCGACAGGGGGCTTGACAGATACGCAGTATTTT
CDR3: CASSYPTGGLTDTQYF

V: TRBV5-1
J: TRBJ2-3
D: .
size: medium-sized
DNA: TGCGCCAGCAGCTCTACAAGACCTCAAGATACGCAGTATTTT
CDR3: CASSSTRPQDTQYF

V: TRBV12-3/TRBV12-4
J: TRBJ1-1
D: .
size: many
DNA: TGTGCCAGCAGTTTTCAGCGGCACACTGAAGCTTTCTTT
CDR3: CASSFQRHTEAFF

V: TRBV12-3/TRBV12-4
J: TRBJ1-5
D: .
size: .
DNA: TGTGCCAGCAGTCCCGGGGCCAACAATCAGCCCCAGCATTTT
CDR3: CASSPGANNQPQHF

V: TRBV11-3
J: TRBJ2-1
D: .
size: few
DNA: TGTGCCAGCAGCTTAGTCGCAGACAATGAGCAGTTCTTC
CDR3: CASSLVADNEQFF

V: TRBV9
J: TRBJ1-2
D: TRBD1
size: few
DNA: TGTGCCAGCAGCGTAATTGCAGGGGGCAGCTATGGCTACACCTTC
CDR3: CASSVIAGGSYGYTF

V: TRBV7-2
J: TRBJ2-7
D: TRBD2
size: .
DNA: TGTGCCAGCAGCTTAAGCGGGATCGTCCACGAGCAGTACTTC
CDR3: CASSLSGIVHEQYF

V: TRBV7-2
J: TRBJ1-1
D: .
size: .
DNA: TGTGCCAGCAGCTTGTTACGGGAGGACACTGAAGCTTTCTTT
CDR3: CASSLLREDTEAFF

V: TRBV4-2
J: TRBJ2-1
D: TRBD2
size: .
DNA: TGTGCCAGCAGCCAGGATCCTAGCGGGACCTCCTACAATGAGCAGTTCTTC
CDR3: CASSQDPSGTSYNEQFF

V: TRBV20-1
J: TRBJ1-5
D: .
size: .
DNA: TGCAGTGCTCCTCGGACGGGGAACAATCAGCCCCAGCATTTT
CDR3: CSAPRTGNNQPQHF

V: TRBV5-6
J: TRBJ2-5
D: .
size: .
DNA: TGTGCCAGCAGCGCGACGGCGGGGCTACAAGAGACCCAGTACTTC
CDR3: CASSATAGLQETQYF

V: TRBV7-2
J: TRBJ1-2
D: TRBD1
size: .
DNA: TGTGCCAGCAGCGTTGGACAGGGGCATGGCTACACCTTC
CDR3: CASSVGQGHGYTF

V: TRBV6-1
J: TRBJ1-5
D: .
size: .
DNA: TGTGCCAGCAGTGAAGAGGGAAGTTGGAATAGCAATCAGCCCCAGCATTTT
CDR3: CASSEEGSWNSNQPQHF

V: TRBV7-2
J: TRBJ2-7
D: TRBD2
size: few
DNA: TGTGCCAGCAGCTTAGGAGGCCTAGCGGGAGGGTCCGAGCAGTACTTC
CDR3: CASSLGGLAGGSEQYF

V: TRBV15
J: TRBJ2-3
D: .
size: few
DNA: TGTGCCACCAGCAGAGATGGAGGGGCGCAAACAGATACGCAGTATTTT
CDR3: CATSRDGGAQTDTQYF

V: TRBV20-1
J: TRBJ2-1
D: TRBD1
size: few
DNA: TGCAGTGCTGAGGACTTCAGGGGGAAAATCTCCTACAATGAGCAGTTCTTC
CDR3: CSAEDFRGKISYNEQFF

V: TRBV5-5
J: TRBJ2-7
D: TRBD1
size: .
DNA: TGTGCCAGCAGCTTTACCGGGACAGGGGTTTTCGAGCAGTACTTC
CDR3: CASSFTGTGVFEQYF

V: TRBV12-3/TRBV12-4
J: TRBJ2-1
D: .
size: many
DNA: TGTGCCAGCAGCTCAATTAAGTATGAGCAGTTCTTC
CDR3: CASSSIKYEQFF

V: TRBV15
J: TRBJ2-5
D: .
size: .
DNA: TGTGCCACCAGCAGTCCCGGACTAATCGAGACCCAGTACTTC
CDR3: CATSSPGLIETQYF

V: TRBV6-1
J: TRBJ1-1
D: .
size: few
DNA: TGTGCCAGCAGTGTAGGGACCCCCACCGCTGAAGCTTTCTTT
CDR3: CASSVGTPTAEAFF

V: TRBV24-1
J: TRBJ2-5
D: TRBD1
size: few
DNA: TGTGCCACCAGTGACCGGGACAGTATCCAAGAGACCCAGTACTTC
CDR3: CATSDRDSIQETQYF

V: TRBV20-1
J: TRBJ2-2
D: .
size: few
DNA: TGCAGTGCTAGTAGTGGGCCCGGCGGCGGGGAGCTGTTTTTT
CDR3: CSASSGPGGGELFF

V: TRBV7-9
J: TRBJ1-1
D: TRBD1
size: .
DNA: TGTGCCAGCAGCTTAGGGGACAGGGGGATGAACACTGAAGCTTTCTTT
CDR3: CASSLGDRGMNTEAFF

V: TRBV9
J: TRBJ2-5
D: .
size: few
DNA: TGTGCCAGCAGCGTAGGGGGCGTGGGTGGCGAGACCCAGTACTTC
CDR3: CASSVGGVGGETQYF

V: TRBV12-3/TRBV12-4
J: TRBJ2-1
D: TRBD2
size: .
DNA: TGTGCCAGCAGTTTGCGACTAGCGGGACATGAGCAGTTCTTC
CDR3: CASSLRLAGHEQFF

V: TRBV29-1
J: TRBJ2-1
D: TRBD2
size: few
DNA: TGCAGCGTTAAAAGCGGGAGGGGGTACAATGAGCAGTTCTTC
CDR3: CSVKSGRGYNEQFF

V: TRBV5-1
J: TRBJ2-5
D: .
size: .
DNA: TGCGCCAGCAGCAGGACACGACAAGAGACCCAGTACTTC
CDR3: CASSRTRQETQYF

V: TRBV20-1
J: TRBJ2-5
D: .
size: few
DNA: TGCAGTGCTAGAAGGGGGTTCTTGGAGACCCAGTACTTC
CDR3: CSARRGFLETQYF

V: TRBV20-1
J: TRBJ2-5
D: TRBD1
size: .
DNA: TGCAGTGCTAGAGGACAGGGAAGCGGAGAGACCCAGTACTTC
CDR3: CSARGQGSGETQYF

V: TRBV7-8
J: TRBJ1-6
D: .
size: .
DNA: TGTGCCAGCAGCCTCTTAGCGCATCCGTGGAACAATTCACCCCTCCACTTT
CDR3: CASSLLAHPWNNSPLHF

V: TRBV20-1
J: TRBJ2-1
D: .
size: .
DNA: TGCAGTGCGACGGATCTTGTGCGTTCCTACAATGAGCAGTTCTTC
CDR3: CSATDLVRSYNEQFF

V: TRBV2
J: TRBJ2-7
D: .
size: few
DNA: TGTGCCAGCAATAGGGACGGTTCCTACGAGCAGTACTTC
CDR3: CASNRDGSYEQYF

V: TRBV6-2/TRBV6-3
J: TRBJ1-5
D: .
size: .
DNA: TGTGCCAGCAGTGTCGGGGTGGGAGATCAGCCCCAGCATTTT
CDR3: CASSVGVGDQPQHF

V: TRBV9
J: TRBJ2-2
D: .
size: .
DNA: TGTGCCAGCAGCGCGAACGCGGTTAACACCGGGGAGCTGTTTTTT
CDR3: CASSANAVNTGELFF

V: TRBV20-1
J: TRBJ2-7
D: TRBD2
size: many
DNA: TGCAGTGCTAGGGAGACTAGCGATTACGAGCAGTACTTC
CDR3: CSARETSDYEQYF

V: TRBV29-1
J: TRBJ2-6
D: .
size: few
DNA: TGCAGCGTGAGAGCTGGGGCCAACGTCCTGACTTTC
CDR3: CSVRAGANVLTF

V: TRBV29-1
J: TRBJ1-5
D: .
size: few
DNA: TGCGCCATACGGACGGGGTACAATCAGCCCCAGCATTTT
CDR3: CAIRTGYNQPQHF

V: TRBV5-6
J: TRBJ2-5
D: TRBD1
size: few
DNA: TGTGCCAGCAGCTTGGGGACAGGGGGAACCCAGTACTTC
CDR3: CASSLGTGGTQYF

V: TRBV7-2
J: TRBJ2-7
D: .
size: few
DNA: TGTGCCAGCAGCTCACGGACAAATTACGAGCAGTACTTC
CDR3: CASSSRTNYEQYF

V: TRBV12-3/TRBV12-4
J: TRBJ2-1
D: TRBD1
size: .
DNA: TGTGCCAGCAGCCGTAGAGGGACAGCGTACAATGAGCAGTTCTTC
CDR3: CASSRRGTAYNEQFF

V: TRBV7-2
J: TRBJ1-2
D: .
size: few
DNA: TGTGCCAGCAGCCCCGCAGGGACCTATGGCTACACCTTC
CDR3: CASSPAGTYGYTF

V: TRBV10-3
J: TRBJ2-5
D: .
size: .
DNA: TGTGCCACTACTCTGGGGGAAGGAGAGACCCAGTACTTC
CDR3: CATTLGEGETQYF

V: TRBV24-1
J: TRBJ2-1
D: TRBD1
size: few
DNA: TGTGCCACCAGTGATTTAACAGGGGTAGGTGAGCAGTTCTTC
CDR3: CATSDLTGVGEQFF

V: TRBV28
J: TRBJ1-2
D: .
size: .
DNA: TGTGCCAGCAGTTTTAACCCCCTGAGGGTCTATGGCTACACCTTC
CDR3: CASSFNPLRVYGYTF

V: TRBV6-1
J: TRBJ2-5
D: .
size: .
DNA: TGTGCCAGCAGTCGGGGCCGTCAGAGATCAGAGACCCAGTACTTC
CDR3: CASSRGRQRSETQYF

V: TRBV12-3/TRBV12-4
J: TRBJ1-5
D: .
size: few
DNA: TGTGCCAGCACGGAGGGAACGAGCAATCAGCCCCAGCATTTT
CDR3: CASTEGTSNQPQHF

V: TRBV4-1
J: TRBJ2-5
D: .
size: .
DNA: TGCGCCAGCAGCCAAAGGACAGCGTACCAAGAGACCCAGTACTTC
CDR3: CASSQRTAYQETQYF

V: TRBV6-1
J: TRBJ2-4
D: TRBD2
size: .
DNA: TGTGCCAGCAGCCTAGCGGGACCCCCAAACATTCAGTACTTC
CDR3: CASSLAGPPNIQYF

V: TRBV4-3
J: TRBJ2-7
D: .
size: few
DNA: TGCGCCAGCAGCCAAGATGCGTTAGGCTCCTACGAGCAGTACTTC
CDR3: CASSQDALGSYEQYF

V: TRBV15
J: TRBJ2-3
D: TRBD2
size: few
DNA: TGTGCCACCAGCAGAAAATCTAGCGGGATTGATACGCAGTATTTT
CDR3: CATSRKSSGIDTQYF

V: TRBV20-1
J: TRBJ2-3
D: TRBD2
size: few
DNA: TGCAGTGCTAGAGCGGGGAGCGGGAGAGCAGATACGCAGTATTTT
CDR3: CSARAGSGRADTQYF